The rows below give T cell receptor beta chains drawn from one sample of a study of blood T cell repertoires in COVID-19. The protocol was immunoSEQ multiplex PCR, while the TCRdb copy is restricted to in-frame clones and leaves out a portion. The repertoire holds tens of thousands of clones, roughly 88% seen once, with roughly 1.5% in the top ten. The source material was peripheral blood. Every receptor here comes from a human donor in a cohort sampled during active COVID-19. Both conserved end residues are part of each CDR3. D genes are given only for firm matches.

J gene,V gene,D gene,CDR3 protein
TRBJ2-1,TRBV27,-,CASTLRLANYNEQFF
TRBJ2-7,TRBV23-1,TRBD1,CASSLSRGNEQYF
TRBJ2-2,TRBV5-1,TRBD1,CASSLRGPGQGDGGELFF
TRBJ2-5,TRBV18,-,CASSPIEGETQYF
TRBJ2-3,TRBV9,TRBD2,CASSADRTSGTDTQYF
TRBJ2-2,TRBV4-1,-,CASSQTGVRTGELFF
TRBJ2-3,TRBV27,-,CASTPAGITDTQYF
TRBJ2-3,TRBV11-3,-,CASSLGSTPTDTQYF
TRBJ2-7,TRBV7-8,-,CASSPQVRAYEQYF
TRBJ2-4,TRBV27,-,CASSEGPRDSQYF
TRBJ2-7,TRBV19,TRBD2,CASSPTGTRGEQYF
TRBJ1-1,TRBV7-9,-,CASSSITGGLEAFF
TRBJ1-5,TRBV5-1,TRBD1,CASSTGDNQPQHF
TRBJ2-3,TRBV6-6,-,CASSPAGQSTDTQYF
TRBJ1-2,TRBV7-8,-,CASSLERGQPNYGYTF
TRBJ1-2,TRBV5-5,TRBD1,CASSSQTGVPNYGYTF
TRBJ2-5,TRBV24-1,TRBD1,CATSDRPGQLQETQYF
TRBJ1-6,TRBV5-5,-,CASSPLSMGGSNSPLHF
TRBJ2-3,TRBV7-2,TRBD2,CASSLALSGSGTQYF
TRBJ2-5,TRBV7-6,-,CASSLQLGQLQETQYF
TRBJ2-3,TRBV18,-,CASSPPLASHTDTQYF
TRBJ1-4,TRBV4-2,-,CASSQGRPQGLGEKLFF
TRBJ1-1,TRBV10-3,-,CAISSIQGVDTEAFF
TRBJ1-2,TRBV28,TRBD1,CASSFSGTGNYGYTF
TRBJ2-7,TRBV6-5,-,CASSPQIPSYEQYF
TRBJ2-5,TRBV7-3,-,CASSLMGQGRETQYF
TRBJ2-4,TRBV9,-,CASSVRFIEVHVRDRAKNIQYF
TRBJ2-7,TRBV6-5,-,CGSGIAFYEQYF
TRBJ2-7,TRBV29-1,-,CSVETPGVFYEQYF
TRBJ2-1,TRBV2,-,CASSMGPPPNEQFF
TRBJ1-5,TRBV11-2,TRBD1,CASSLSIGTVNQPQHF
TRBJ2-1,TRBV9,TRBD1,CASSVHSGTGSNEQFF
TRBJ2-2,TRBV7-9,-,CASMEYSGELFF
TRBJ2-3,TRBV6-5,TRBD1,CASKTGGSTDTQYF
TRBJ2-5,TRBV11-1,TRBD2,CASSPHLSGKGETQYF
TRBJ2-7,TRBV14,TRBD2,CASSQGLAASYEQYF
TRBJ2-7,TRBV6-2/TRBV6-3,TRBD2,CASSYYSGRGEQYF
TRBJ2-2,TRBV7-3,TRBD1,CASSKNRGAGELFF